These 18 T cell receptor beta chains were sequenced from one sample in a study of immune evolution from preneoplasia to lung adenocarcinoma. The assay was immunoSEQ multiplex PCR, and TCRdb's table has in-frame clones only and misses some. The sample includes about 8,000 clones, around 80% of them seen just once. Sequenced material: FFPE adjacent normal lung tissue. The receptors here all came from a person aged 70 to 85 with lung adenocarcinoma.

This clone was observed a handful of times. This sequence joins TRBV19 and TRBJ2-5; D gene ambiguous. Germline loops: CDR1 LNHDA, CDR2 SQIVND (reference sequence). V shed 5 bases and J shed 2 bases, with 9 bases lying between them. The CDR3 runs to 13 residues. The CDR3 spells CASSWAAQETQYF. In DNA form, the CDR3 reads TGTGCCAGTAGTTGGGCAGCTCAAGAGACCCAGTACTTC.

This sequence joins TRBV11-3 and TRBJ2-5; D is ambiguous. Trimming removed 2 bases at V and 0 bases at J, with 4 bases between. The CDR3 length is 13 residues. CDR1 is SGHNT, CDR2 YENEEA, per germline. The CDR3 coding sequence is TGTGCCAGCAGCTTACTGTACCAAGAGACCCAGTACTTC. It translates to CASSLLYQETQYF.

This clone was observed a few times. The chain has TRBV11-3 and TRBJ2-5; TRBD2 agrees at 14 bases. Germline V gene data show CDR1 as SGHNT and CDR2 as YENEEA. This CDR3 is built from 17 residues. V shed 1 base, J shed 5 bases, and the junction held 6 bases outside the gene matches. CDR3 DNA: TGTGCCAGCAGCTTAGGGGGACTAGCGGGAGTTGAGGAGACCCAGTACTTC. Protein sequence: CASSLGGLAGVEETQYF.

The chain uses TRBV5-4 and TRBJ2-2; TRBD2 agrees at 12 bases. With 4 bases clipped from V and 2 bases from J, the junction kept 6 bases outside the gene matches. The CDR3 runs 17 residues. The V gene's germline CDR1 is SGHNT and CDR2 YYREEE (reference sequence). The CDR3 DNA reads as TGTGCCAGCAGCAGCGGACTAGCGGGGAAAAACACCGGGGAGCTGTTTTTT. It is translated as CASSSGLAGKNTGELFF.

In its sample, this clone was seen a few times. The CDR3 bases are TGTGCCAGTAGGTTACAGGGGGCATCCCACACAGATACGCAGTATTTT. This sequence encodes CASRLQGASHTDTQYF. This sequence joins TRBV19 and TRBJ2-3, with TRBD1 identical over 9 bases. The CDR3 spans 16 residues. V lost 6 bases and J lost 2; bases outside the gene matches: 9. In germline, CDR1 is LNHDA, CDR2 SQIVND (reference sequence).

This chain links TRBV7-9 with TRBJ2-7, with D possibly matching TRBD1 (6 bases). Germline V lookup: CDR1 SEHNR, CDR2 FQNEAQ (reference sequence). V lost 5 bases, J lost 0 bases, and 14 bases lay in between. The CDR3 sequence is 15 residues long. The CDR3 reads CASSPGAKLSYEQYF. The CDR3 region has the DNA TGTGCCAGCAGCCCAGGGGCGAAACTCTCCTACGAGCAGTACTTC.

The chain uses TRBV28 and TRBJ2-2; weak D call: TRBD2 (5 bases). The V end was cut by 5 bases, the J end by 6 bases, with 10 bases between. The CDR3 extends over 13 amino acids. Germline lookup yields CDR1 MDHEN and CDR2 SYDVKM. The CDR3 coding sequence is TGTGCCAGCAGTGAGGGTGGTTCCGGGGAGCTGTTTTTT. Translation gives CASSEGGSGELFF.

The chain recombines TRBV6-6 with TRBJ1-1; D is undetermined. CDR1 and CDR2 (germline): MNHNY, SVGAGI (reference sequence). V lost 2 bases and J 1 base, leaving 5 bases between the germline ends. The CDR3 totals 13 residues. CDR3 protein: CASSYLGNTEAFF. In nucleotides, the CDR3 is TGTGCCAGCAGTTACCTTGGGAACACTGAAGCTTTCTTT.

The chain employs TRBV25-1 and TRBJ1-2, with no clear D. The CDR3 is 13 residues long. CDR1 and CDR2 from the germline V gene are MGHDK and SYGVNS. The ends were cut back, 6 bases at V and 1 base at J, with 9 bases in the middle. The CDR3 DNA is TGTGCCAGCAGCGGGTTGGGTAACTATGGCTACACCTTC. The encoded protein is CASSGLGNYGYTF.

This chain connects TRBV10-1 to TRBJ1-5, with D maybe TRBD1 (6 bases). Germline V gene lookup returns CDR1 WNHNN and CDR2 SYGVQD (reference sequence). This CDR3 is built from 14 residues. The V end was cut by 6 bases, the J end by 5 bases, with 14 bases between. CDR3 in amino acids: CASSGRDIDQPQHF. CDR3 in DNA: TGCGCCAGCAGCGGCCGGGACATAGATCAGCCCCAGCATTTT.

The V call is TRBV5-6, the J call TRBJ1-3; D call uncertain. This CDR3 contains 13 residues. Trimming shortened V by 1 base and J by 8 bases, and 10 bases separated the two germline ends. CDR1 is SGHDT and CDR2 is YYEEEE in the germline V gene. CDR3 loop: CASSLRHGYTIYF. CDR3 bases: TGTGCCAGCAGCTTGCGGCACGGGTACACCATATATTTT.

This clone was observed a few times. The chain links TRBV2 to TRBJ2-5; D is undetermined. CDR3 length equals 14 residues. Germline V gives CDR1 SNHLY, CDR2 FYNNEI. V was clipped by 5 bases and J by 5 bases, with 15 bases between them. The DNA of the CDR3 is TGTGCCAGCAGTCCTCCCGGCGCCGTGGAGACCCAGTACTTC. It codes for CASSPPGAVETQYF.

The chain combines TRBV2 with TRBJ2-1; D gene ambiguous. The CDR3 consists of 15 residues. Germline V lookup: CDR1 SNHLY, CDR2 FYNNEI. V lost 5 bases and J lost 0, with 11 bases in between. Here the CDR3 reads CASSRVLSSYNEQFF. In nucleotides, the CDR3 is TGTGCCAGCAGTCGGGTCCTGAGCTCCTACAATGAGCAGTTCTTC.

This chain joins TRBV27 and TRBJ1-1; TRBD1 aligns across 7 bases. Germline V gene data show CDR1 as MNHEY and CDR2 as SMNVEV (reference sequence). V gave up 1 base and J gave up 1 base; unmatched junction bases: 3. The CDR3 is 15 amino acids. CDR3: CASSLFAGGNTEAFF. The CDR3 region has the DNA TGTGCCAGCAGTTTATTTGCAGGGGGGAACACTGAAGCTTTCTTT.

This clone was detected once. The rearrangement joins TRBV7-8 to TRBJ2-7, with 7 positions matching TRBD2. Germline V gene sequence: CDR1 SGHVS, CDR2 FQNEAQ. The V gene end was trimmed by 0 bases and the J gene end by 7 bases; junction bases not matched to a gene: 3. CDR3 length: 13 amino acids. CDR3 sequence: CASSLAVRGEQYF. As DNA, the CDR3 is TGTGCCAGCAGCTTAGCGGTGCGGGGGGAGCAGTACTTC.

The chain has TRBV5-1 and TRBJ2-7; 9 bases map to TRBD1. In germline, CDR1 is SGHRS, CDR2 YFSETQ. The CDR3 consists of 13 residues. V lost 9 bases to trimming and J lost 4 bases; unmatched junction nucleotides: 8. The CDR3: CATNLGTGYEQYF. The CDR3 region has the DNA TGCGCCACCAACCTAGGGACAGGGTACGAGCAGTACTTC.

The chain combines TRBV5-1 with TRBJ2-3, with 9 positions matching TRBD1. The V gene's germline CDR1 is SGHRS and CDR2 YFSETQ. The CDR3 loop spans 16 amino acids. V dropped 0 bases and J dropped 5; count of bases not matched to a gene: 7. CDR3 sequence reads: CASSLAGTGRVDTQYF. CDR3 nucleotide sequence: TGCGCCAGCAGCTTGGCCGGGACAGGGCGGGTAGATACGCAGTATTTT.

V is TRBV28 and J is TRBJ1-2; tentative D call: TRBD1 (5 bases). V lost 1 base to trimming and J lost 8 bases, with 11 bases between them. Germline V gene lookup returns CDR1 MDHEN and CDR2 SYDVKM. The CDR3 runs 13 residues. CDR3 bases: TGTGCCAGCAGTTTATTCCAGGGCGGGGGCTACACCTTC. It codes for CASSLFQGGGYTF.